The present T cell receptor beta chain was sequenced within a study of blood T cell repertoires in COVID-19. The overall study: Sample material is recorded as cDNA or gDNA derived from T cells, B-cell-depleted T cells, or PBMCs.

In the case of this clone: At one end the junction does not follow the germline gene, possibly because of a read error.

Clinical history as reported by participants underpinned cohort assignment. Germline lookup yields CDR1 SQVTM and CDR2 ANQGSEA. The CDR3 is 15 amino acids. Generated by immunoSEQ multiplex PCR, the TCRdb table keeps only in-frame clones and is missing some. The sample has about 330,000 clones; about 87% are singletons. The source is a man aged 25 to 40 who had recovered from COVID-19. The source material was PBMCs or T cells enriched from blood (not recorded which). This sequence joins TRBV29-1 and TRBJ2-3; TRBD1 aligns across 9 bases. CDR3 amino acids: CSVEPGQGSTDTQYF. In nucleotides, the CDR3 is TGCAGCGTTGAACCGGGACAGGGCTCGACAGACACGCAGTATTTT.